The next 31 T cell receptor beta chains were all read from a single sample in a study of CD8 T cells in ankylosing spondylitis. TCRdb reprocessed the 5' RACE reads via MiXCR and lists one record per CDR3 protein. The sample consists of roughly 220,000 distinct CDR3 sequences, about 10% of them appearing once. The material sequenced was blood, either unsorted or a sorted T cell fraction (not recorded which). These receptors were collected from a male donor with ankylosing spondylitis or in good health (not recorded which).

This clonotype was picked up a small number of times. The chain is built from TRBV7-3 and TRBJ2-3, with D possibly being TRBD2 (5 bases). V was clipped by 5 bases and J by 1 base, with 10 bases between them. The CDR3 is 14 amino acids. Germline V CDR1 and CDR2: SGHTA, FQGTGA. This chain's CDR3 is CASSMSAGTDTQYF. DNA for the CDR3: TGTGCCAGCAGCATGTCAGCGGGCACAGATACGCAGTATTTT.

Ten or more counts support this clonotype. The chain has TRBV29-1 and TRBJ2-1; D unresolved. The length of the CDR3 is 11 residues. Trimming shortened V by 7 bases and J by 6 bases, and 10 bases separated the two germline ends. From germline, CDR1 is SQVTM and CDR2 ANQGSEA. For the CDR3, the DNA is TGCAGCGAGAAAGAAGGCAATGAGCAGTTCTTC. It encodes CSEKEGNEQFF.

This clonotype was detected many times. The CDR3 coding sequence is TGTGCCAGCAGTTTAGCCCGACAGGGTCCGAACTATGGCTACACCTTC. Its protein product is CASSLARQGPNYGYTF. The chain employs TRBV12-3 or TRBV12-4 and TRBJ1-2, with 7 bases identical to TRBD1. The CDR3 runs to 16 residues. V lost 0 bases, J lost 2 bases, and 6 bases stayed unmatched.

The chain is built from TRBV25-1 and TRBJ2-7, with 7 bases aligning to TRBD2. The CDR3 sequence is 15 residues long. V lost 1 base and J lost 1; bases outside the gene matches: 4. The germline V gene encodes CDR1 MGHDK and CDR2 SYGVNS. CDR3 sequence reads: CASSEFQRGSYEQYF. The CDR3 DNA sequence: TGTGCCAGCAGTGAATTTCAGCGGGGATCCTACGAGCAGTACTTC.

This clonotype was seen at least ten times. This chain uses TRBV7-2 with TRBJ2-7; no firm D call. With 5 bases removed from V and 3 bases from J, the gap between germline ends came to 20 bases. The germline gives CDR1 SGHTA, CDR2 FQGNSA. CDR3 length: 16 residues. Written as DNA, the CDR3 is TGTGCCAGCAGCCCCACGATGGGCATTAGTTTCTACGAGCAGTACTTC. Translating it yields CASSPTMGISFYEQYF.

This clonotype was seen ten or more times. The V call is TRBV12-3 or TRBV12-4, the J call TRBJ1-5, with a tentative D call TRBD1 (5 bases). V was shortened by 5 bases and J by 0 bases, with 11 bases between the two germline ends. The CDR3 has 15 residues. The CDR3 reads CASSTTVNSNQPQHF. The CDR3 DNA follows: TGTGCCAGCAGTACGACAGTGAATAGCAATCAGCCCCAGCATTTT.

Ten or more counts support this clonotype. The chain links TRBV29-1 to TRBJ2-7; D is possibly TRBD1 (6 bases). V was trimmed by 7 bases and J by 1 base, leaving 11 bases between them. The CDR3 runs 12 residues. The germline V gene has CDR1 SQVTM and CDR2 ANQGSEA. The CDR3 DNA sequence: TGCAGCGCAGGACAGAAATCCTACGAGCAGTACTTC. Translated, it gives CSAGQKSYEQYF.

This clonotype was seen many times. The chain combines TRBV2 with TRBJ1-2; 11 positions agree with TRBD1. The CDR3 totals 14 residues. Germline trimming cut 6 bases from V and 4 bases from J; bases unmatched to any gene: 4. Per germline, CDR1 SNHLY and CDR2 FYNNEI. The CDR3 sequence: CASSSGTGGYGYTF. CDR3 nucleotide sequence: TGTGCCAGCAGCTCCGGGACAGGGGGCTATGGCTACACCTTC.

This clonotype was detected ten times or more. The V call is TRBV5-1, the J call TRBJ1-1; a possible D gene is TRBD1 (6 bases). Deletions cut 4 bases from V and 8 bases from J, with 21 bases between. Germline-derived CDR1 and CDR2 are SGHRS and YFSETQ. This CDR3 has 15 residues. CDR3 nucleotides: TGCGCCAGCAGCCCCCCCCCAGGGGCGATAACCGAAGCTTTCTTT. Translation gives CASSPPPGAITEAFF.

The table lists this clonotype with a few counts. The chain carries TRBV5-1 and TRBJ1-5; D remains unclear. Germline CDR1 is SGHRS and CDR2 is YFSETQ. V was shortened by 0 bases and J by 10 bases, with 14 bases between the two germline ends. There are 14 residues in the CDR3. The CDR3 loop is CASSLVSGSSPQHF. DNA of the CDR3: TGCGCCAGCAGCTTGGTTTCGGGGTCCAGTCCCCAGCATTTT.

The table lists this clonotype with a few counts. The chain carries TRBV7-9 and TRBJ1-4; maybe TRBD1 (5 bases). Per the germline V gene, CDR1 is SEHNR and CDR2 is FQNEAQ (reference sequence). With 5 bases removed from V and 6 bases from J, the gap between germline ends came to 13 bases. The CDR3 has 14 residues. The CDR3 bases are TGTGCCAGCAGCCCTGGGGCAGGGTATGAAAAACTGTTTTTT. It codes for CASSPGAGYEKLFF.

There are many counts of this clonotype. CDR3 DNA: TGCAGCGCCAGGACAGGGGAAAGCTCACCCCTCCACTTT. It encodes CSARTGESSPLHF. V gene TRBV29-1 combines with J gene TRBJ1-6; TRBD1 matches 9 bases. CDR3 length: 13 amino acids. The trim removed 7 bases at V and 10 bases at J, leaving 8 bases unmatched. In germline, CDR1 is SQVTM, CDR2 ANQGSEA.

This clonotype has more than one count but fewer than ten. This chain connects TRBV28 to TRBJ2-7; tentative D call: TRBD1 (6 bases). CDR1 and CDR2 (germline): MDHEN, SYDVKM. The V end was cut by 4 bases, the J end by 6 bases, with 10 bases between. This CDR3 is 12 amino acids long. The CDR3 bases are TGTGCCAGCAGTTCTTACAGGGCCGAGCAGTACTTC. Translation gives CASSSYRAEQYF.

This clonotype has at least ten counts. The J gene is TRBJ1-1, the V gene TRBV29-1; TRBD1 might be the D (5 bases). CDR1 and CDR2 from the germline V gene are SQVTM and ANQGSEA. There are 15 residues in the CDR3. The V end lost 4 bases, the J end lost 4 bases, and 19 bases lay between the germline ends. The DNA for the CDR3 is TGCAGCGTTGTCGGCACAGGTGAATCACCCACTGAAGCTTTCTTT. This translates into CSVVGTGESPTEAFF. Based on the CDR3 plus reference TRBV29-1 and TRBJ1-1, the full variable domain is SAVISQKPSRDICQRGTSLTIQCQVDSQVTMMFWYRQQPGQSLTLIATANQGSEATYESGFVIDKFPISRPNLTFSTLTVSNMSPEDSSIYLCSVVGTGESPTEAFFGQGTRLTVV.

CDR3 nucleotide sequence: TGTGCCAGCAGCTCGAGAGTGGGACGAAGCGAGACCCAGTACTTC. Translating gives CASSSRVGRSETQYF. The chain couples TRBV7-2 to TRBJ2-5; TRBD1 or TRBD2 may be the D gene (5 bases each). The V and J ends lost 4 bases and 5 bases respectively, with 17 bases between them. CDR1 SGHTA and CDR2 FQGNSA come from the germline V gene. This CDR3 comprises 15 residues.

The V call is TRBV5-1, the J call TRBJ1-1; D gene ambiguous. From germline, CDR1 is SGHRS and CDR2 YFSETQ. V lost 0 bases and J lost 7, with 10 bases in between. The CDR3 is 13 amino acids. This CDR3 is CASSLEGNGEAFF. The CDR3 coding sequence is TGCGCCAGCAGCTTGGAAGGGAATGGTGAAGCTTTCTTT.

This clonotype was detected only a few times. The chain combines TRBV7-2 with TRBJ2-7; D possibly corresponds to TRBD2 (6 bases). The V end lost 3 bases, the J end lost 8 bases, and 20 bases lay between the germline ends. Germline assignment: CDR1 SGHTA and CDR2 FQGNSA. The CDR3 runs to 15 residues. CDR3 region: CASSLGGERIDKQYF. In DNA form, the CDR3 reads TGTGCCAGCAGCTTGGGCGGGGAGCGCATAGACAAGCAGTACTTC.

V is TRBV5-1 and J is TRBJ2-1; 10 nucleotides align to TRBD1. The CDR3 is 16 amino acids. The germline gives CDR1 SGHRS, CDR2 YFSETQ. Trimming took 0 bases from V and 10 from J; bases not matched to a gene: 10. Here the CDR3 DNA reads TGCGCCAGCAGCTTGGGTCCAGGGACAGGGGACGACGAGCAGTTCTTC. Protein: CASSLGPGTGDDEQFF.

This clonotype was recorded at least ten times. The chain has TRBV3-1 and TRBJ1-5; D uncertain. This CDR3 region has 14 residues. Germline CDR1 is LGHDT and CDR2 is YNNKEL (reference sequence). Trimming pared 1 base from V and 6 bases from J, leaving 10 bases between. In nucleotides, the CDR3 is TGTGCCAGCAGCCAAGGAGGGAAGTTTCAGCCCCAGCATTTT. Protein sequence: CASSQGGKFQPQHF.

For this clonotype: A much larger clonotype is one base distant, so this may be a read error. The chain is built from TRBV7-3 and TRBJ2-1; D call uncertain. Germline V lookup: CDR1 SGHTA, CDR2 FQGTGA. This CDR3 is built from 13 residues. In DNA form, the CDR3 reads TGTGCCAGCAGTTCCGACTGGATCAATGAGCATTTCTTC. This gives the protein CASSSDWINEHFF.

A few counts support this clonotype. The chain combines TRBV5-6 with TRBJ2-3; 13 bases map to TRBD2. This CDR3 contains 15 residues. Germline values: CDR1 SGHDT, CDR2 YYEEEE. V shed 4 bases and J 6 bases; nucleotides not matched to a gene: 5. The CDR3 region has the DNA TGTGCCAGCAGCATCGGACTAGCGGGGGCTGATACGCAGTATTTT. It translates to CASSIGLAGADTQYF.

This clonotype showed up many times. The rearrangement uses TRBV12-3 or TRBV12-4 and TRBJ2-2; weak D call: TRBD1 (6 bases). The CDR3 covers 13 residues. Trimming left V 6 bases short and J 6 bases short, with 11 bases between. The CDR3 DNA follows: TGTGCCAGCAGGTTGGACAGCCCCGGGGAGCTGTTTTTT. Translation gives CASRLDSPGELFF.

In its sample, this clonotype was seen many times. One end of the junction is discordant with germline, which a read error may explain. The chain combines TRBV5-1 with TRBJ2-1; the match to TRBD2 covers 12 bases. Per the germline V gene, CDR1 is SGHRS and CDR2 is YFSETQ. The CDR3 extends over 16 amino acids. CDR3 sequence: CASSLVLAGGYNEQFF. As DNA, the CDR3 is TGTGCCAGCAGCTTAGTACTAGCGGGGGGATACAATGAGCAGTTCTTC.

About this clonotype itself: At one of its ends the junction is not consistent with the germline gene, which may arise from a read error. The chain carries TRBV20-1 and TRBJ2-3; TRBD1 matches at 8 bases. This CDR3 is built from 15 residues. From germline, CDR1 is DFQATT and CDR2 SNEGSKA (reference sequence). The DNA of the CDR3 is TGCAGTGCAAGAGAGGGACAGGTTAAGGCGGATACGCAGTATTTT. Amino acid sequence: CSAREGQVKADTQYF.

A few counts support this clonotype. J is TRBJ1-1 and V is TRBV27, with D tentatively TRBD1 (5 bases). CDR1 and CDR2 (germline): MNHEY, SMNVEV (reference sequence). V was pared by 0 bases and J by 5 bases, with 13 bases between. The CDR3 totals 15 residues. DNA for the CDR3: TGTGCCAGCAGTTTATCCGCGGGCAGGGAAACTGAAGCTTTCTTT. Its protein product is CASSLSAGRETEAFF.

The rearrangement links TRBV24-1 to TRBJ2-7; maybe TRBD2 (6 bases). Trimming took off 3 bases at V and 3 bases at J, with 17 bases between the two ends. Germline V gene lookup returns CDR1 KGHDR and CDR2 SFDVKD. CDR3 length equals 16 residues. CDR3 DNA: TGTGCCACCAGTGATCCCGCAGGTGGAGGGGACTACGAGCAGTACTTC. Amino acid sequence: CATSDPAGGGDYEQYF.

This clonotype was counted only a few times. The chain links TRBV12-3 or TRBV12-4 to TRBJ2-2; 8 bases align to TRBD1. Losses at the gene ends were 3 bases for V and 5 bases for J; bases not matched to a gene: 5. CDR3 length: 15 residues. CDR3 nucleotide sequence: TGTGCCAGCAGTTTGGGGCAGGGGGCGACCGGGGAGCTGTTTTTT. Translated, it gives CASSLGQGATGELFF.

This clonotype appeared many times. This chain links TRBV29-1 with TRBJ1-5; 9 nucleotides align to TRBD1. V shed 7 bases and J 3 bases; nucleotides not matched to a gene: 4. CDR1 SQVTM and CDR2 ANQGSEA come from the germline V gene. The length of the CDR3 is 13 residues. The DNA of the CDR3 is TGCAGCGCGGGACAGGGTGACAATCAGCCCCAGCATTTT. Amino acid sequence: CSAGQGDNQPQHF.

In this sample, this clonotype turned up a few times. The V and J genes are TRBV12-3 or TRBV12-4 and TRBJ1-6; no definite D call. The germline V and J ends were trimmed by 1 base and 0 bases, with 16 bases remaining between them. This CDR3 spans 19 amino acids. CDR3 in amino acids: CASSLGTAKVSSYNSPLHF. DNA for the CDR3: TGTGCCAGCAGTTTAGGGACGGCTAAAGTTAGCTCCTATAATTCACCCCTCCACTTT.

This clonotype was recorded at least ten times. CDR3 sequence (DNA): TGTGCCAGCAGCTTATATGGGCCAGAGGGGATCTATGGCTACACCTTC. Translating gives CASSLYGPEGIYGYTF. The rearrangement joins TRBV7-8 to TRBJ1-2; D perhaps matches TRBD1 (5 bases). V lost 2 bases and J 4 bases, leaving 17 bases between the germline ends. From germline, CDR1 is SGHVS and CDR2 FQNEAQ. This CDR3 contains 16 residues.

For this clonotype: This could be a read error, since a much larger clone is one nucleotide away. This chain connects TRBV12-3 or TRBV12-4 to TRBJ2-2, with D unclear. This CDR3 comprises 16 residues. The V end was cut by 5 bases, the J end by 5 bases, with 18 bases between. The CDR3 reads CASSLESVTGTGELFF. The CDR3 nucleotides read TGTGCCAGCAGTCTAGAGTCTGTAACGGGTACCGGGGAGCTGTTTTTT.